Shown below are 8 T cell receptor beta chains from a single sample sequenced in a study of T cells after yellow fever vaccination (dated by TCRdb to between 2018 and 2021). In the paper's terms, the treatment or condition label means: live attenuated yellow fever vaccine strain. The library was generated by 5' RACE. This sample was sequenced with an Illumina NovaSeq 6000. Using fastp at Q25 and MiXCR, TCRdb reprocessed the public reads and kept productive beta chains. Duplicate CDR3 protein sequences are folded into a single record with the most common DNA and genes. This sample has hundreds of thousands of distinct CDR3 sequences in its table, and around 3.6% of those were observed once. The ten largest clones take up about 25% of the sample. The sample consisted of PBMCs, taken on the day of the yellow fever booster vaccination. Receptors originate from a man in his late teens or twenties who received the YFV17D yellow fever vaccine.

The table lists this clonotype with many counts. The chain employs TRBV20-1 and TRBJ1-2, with D tentatively TRBD1 (5 bases). V dropped 5 bases and J dropped 6 bases, with 13 bases sitting between them. CDR1 and CDR2 from the germline V gene are DFQATT and SNEGSKA (reference sequence). The CDR3 length is 12 residues. The CDR3 sequence is CSAGGHTNGYTF. The CDR3 DNA follows: TGCAGTGCTGGCGGACATACAAATGGCTACACCTTC.

This rearrangement joins TRBV4-1 to TRBJ2-1, with D unresolved. The CDR3 sequence is 13 residues long. From germline, CDR1 is MGHRA and CDR2 YSYEKL. V was trimmed by 1 base and J by 6 bases, leaving 7 bases between them. CDR3 region: CASSQGVFNEQFF. Here the CDR3 DNA reads TGCGCCAGCAGCCAAGGGGTGTTCAATGAGCAGTTCTTC.

This clonotype has only a few counts. This rearrangement joins TRBV7-8 to TRBJ2-6; unclear D gene. Trimming took off 5 bases at V and 2 bases at J, with 7 bases between the two ends. This CDR3 spans 14 amino acids. The germline gives CDR1 SGHVS, CDR2 FQNEAQ. CDR3 nucleotide sequence: TGTGCCAGCAGCCCCTCTGCTGGGGCCAACGTCCTGACTTTC. Protein sequence: CASSPSAGANVLTF.

Ten or more counts support this clonotype. This sequence joins TRBV10-3 and TRBJ1-2; tentative D call: TRBD1 (5 bases). The CDR3 runs to 14 residues. With 4 bases removed from V and 8 bases from J, the gap between germline ends came to 17 bases. The germline V gene encodes CDR1 ENHRY and CDR2 SYGVKD. CDR3 sequence reads: CAISAPQAKRGYTF. CDR3 coding DNA: TGTGCCATCAGTGCCCCACAGGCAAAGAGGGGCTACACCTTC.

The chain combines TRBV20-1 with TRBJ1-1; 11 bases line up with TRBD1. Trimming cost V 5 bases and J 5 bases; bases outside gene matches: 7. CDR3 length equals 14 residues. In germline, CDR1 is DFQATT, CDR2 SNEGSKA (reference sequence). The CDR3 region has the DNA TGCAGTGCTCTCCGGACAGGGGGCTGGACTGAAGCTTTCTTT. Amino acid sequence: CSALRTGGWTEAFF.

This clonotype was observed many times. The chain uses TRBV20-1 and TRBJ2-5; no firm D call. The germline gives CDR1 DFQATT, CDR2 SNEGSKA (reference sequence). The CDR3 runs to 12 residues. Trimming shortened V by 4 bases and J by 3 bases, and 9 bases separated the two germline ends. CDR3: CSATWVEETQYF. The DNA for the CDR3 is TGCAGTGCTACGTGGGTTGAAGAGACCCAGTACTTC.

This clonotype has ten or more counts. The rearrangement links TRBV10-3 to TRBJ1-1; D may be TRBD1 (5 bases). The CDR3 sequence is 14 residues long. V lost 0 bases and J 4 bases, leaving 9 bases between the germline ends. CDR1 and CDR2 from the germline V gene are ENHRY and SYGVKD. The CDR3 loop is CAISESFGGTEAFF. CDR3 in DNA: TGTGCCATCAGTGAGTCGTTCGGGGGCACTGAAGCTTTCTTT.

This clonotype was detected ten times or more. V usage is TRBV7-3 and J usage is TRBJ2-1; 14 bases map to TRBD2. The CDR3 sequence is 15 residues long. Germline lookup yields CDR1 SGHTA and CDR2 FQGTGA. The V gene end was trimmed by 5 bases and the J gene end by 9 bases; junction bases not matched to a gene: 6. The CDR3 loop is CASSLSGTSGGEQFF. CDR3 nucleotide sequence: TGTGCCAGCAGCCTGTCCGGGACTAGCGGGGGTGAGCAGTTCTTC.